This entry describes one T cell receptor beta chain. Its antigen is undetermined. The data derive from a study of cytomegalovirus exposure and HLA in healthy donors. General study findings and limits: Earlier analysis yielded a pattern in which most TCR beta V segments were productive about 87% or about 30% of the time. TCR beta chains associated with HLA were, in a later analysis, more clonally expanded than equally common others. A missense variant in DCLRE1C was later tied to TCR beta V- and J-gene trimming.

With 60 Vbeta and 13 Jbeta primers, the PCR was carried out. In the study's own analysis: Later, tens of millions of unique TCR beta chains were counted in an analysis, and some 10 million of them were shared. Method: immunoSEQ multiplex PCR; TCRdb's copy keeps in-frame clones and lacks some. V, J and clone size are those of that table, while D and trimming were read from the DNA. The sample contains 160,000 or so clones, just over 75% of which appear only once. The sequenced sample was PBMCs. This receptor was obtained from a woman aged 40 to 50 in good health and CMV-seronegative.

The CDR3: CASSTSGTDTQYF. CDR3 bases: TGTGCCAGCTCGACTAGCGGCACAGATACGCAGTATTTT. The V and J genes are TRBV4-2 and TRBJ2-3; 8 bases are shared with TRBD2. The CDR3 runs to 13 residues. Germline-derived CDR1 and CDR2 are LGHNA and YNFKEQ. Losses at the gene ends were 8 bases for V and 1 base for J; bases not matched to a gene: 2.